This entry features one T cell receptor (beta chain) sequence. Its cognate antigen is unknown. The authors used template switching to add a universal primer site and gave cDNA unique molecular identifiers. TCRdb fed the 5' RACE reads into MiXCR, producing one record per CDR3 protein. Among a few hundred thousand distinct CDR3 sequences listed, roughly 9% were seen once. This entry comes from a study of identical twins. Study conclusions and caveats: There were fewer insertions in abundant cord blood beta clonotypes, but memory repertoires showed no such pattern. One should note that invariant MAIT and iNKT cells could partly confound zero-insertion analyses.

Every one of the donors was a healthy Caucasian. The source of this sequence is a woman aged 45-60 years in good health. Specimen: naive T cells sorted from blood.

Here the CDR3 DNA reads TGCAGTGCTAATGACGCGGTAACAGATACGCAGTATTTT. Its translation: CSANDAVTDTQYF. V usage is TRBV20-1 and J usage is TRBJ2-3; D call uncertain. The CDR3 extends over 13 amino acids. In germline, CDR1 is DFQATT, CDR2 SNEGSKA (reference sequence). V gave up 4 bases and J gave up 3 bases, with 11 bases separating them.